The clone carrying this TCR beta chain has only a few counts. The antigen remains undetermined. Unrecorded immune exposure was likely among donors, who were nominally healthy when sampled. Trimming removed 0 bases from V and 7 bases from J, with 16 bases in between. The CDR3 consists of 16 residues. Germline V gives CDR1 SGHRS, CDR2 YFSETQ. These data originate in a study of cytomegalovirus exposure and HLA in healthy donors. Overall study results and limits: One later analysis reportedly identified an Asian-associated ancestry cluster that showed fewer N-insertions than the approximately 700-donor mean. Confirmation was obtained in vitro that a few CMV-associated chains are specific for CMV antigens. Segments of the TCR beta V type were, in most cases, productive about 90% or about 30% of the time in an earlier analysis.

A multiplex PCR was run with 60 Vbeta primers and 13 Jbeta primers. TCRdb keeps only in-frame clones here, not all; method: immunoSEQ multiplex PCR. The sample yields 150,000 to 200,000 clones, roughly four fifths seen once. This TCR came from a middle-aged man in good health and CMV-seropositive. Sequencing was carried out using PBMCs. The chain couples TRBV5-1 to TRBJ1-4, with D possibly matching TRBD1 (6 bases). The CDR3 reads CASSLAAGGRGEKLFF. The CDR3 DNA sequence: TGCGCCAGCAGCTTGGCGGCGGGGGGCCGGGGTGAAAAACTGTTTTTT.